This entry lists 15 T cell receptor beta chains sequenced from one sample in a study of identical twins. TCRdb redid the calling of the 5' RACE reads with MiXCR, one entry per CDR3 protein. The sample lists some 1,700,000 distinct CDR3 sequences, around a third occurring once. The sample consisted of cord blood. The receptors stem from a newborn girl in good health.

This clonotype appeared a few times. The V call is TRBV6-6, the J call TRBJ2-7; D is tentatively TRBD1 or TRBD2 (5 bases each). Looked up from germline, CDR1 is MNHNY and CDR2 is SVGAGI (reference sequence). Trimming took off 5 bases at V and 7 bases at J, with 12 bases between the two ends. There are 12 residues in the CDR3. In DNA, the CDR3 is TGTGCCAGCAGTCCGGGACGGCGGGAGCAGTACTTC. Its translation is CASSPGRREQYF.

The V call is TRBV6-5, the J call TRBJ1-5, with 7 bases fitting TRBD1. V lost 5 bases and J lost 1; bases outside the gene matches: 5. The CDR3 loop spans 15 amino acids. Germline V gives CDR1 MNHEY, CDR2 SVGAGI. The CDR3 coding sequence is TGTGCCAGCAGTCGCCTACAGGGGAGCAATCAGCCCCAGCATTTT. Encoded protein: CASSRLQGSNQPQHF.

This clonotype was detected a few times. The chain joins TRBV9 to TRBJ1-1; D gene unclear. Looked up from germline, CDR1 is SGDLS and CDR2 is YYNGEE. V dropped 0 bases and J dropped 0 bases, with 15 bases sitting between them. This CDR3 comprises 17 residues. The chain's CDR3 is CASSVARSVSMNTEAFF. As DNA, the CDR3 is TGTGCCAGCAGCGTAGCCCGGTCCGTGTCGATGAACACTGAAGCTTTCTTT.

V gene TRBV6-5 combines with J gene TRBJ2-1, with 7 bases fitting TRBD1. CDR3 length: 18 residues. The ends lost 5 bases at V and 8 bases at J; junction bases unmatched: 21. Germline CDR1 MNHEY, CDR2 SVGAGI. The CDR3: CASSQTSFATGFLDEQFF. CDR3 DNA sequence: TGTGCCAGCAGTCAGACGAGTTTTGCGACAGGGTTCTTGGATGAGCAGTTCTTC.

With regard to this clonotype: A junction boundary mismatches the germline segment, possibly from a read error. This chain uses TRBV2 with TRBJ2-5; tentative D call: TRBD1 (6 bases). CDR1 and CDR2 from the germline V gene are SNHLY and FYNNEI. The CDR3 sequence is 15 residues long. The CDR3 here is CASKGTGLGGETQSF. The CDR3 region has the DNA TGTGCCAGCAAGGGAACAGGTCTAGGGGGAGAGACCCAGTCCTTC.

In its sample, this clonotype was seen a few times. V gene TRBV10-3 combines with J gene TRBJ2-1, with TRBD2 matching over 8 bases. The CDR3 is 13 residues long. CDR1 is ENHRY, CDR2 SYGVKD, per germline. The junction had 4 bases not matched to a gene; V was cut back by 8 bases and J by 4 bases. CDR3 loop: CAIGGGTYNEQFF. DNA of the CDR3: TGTGCCATCGGCGGGGGGACATACAATGAGCAGTTCTTC.

The V and J genes are TRBV6-5 and TRBJ2-3; TRBD2 might be the D (5 bases). The CDR3 contains 20 residues. The germline gives CDR1 MNHEY, CDR2 SVGAGI. The V end lost 0 bases, the J end lost 0 bases, and 22 bases lay between the germline ends. CDR3 amino acids: CASSYSPSGPTSDSTDTQYF. In DNA, the CDR3 is TGTGCCAGCAGTTACTCGCCCAGCGGTCCTACTAGTGATAGCACAGATACGCAGTATTTT.

At least ten counts were recorded for this clonotype. The DNA of the CDR3 is TGTGCCAGCAGTATCGCGGGGGGTCCTAACAATGAGCAGTTCTTC. Translated: CASSIAGGPNNEQFF. The rearrangement joins TRBV7-7 to TRBJ2-1; 8 bases fit TRBD2. CDR3 length: 15 residues. J lost 5 bases, V lost 6 bases, and 9 bases had no gene match. CDR1 and CDR2 from the germline V gene are SSHAT and FNYEAQ (reference sequence).

J is TRBJ2-5 and V is TRBV5-8; TRBD1 or TRBD2 may be the D gene (5 bases each). The CDR3 has 17 residues. Germline assignment: CDR1 SGHTS and CDR2 YDEGEE. The germline V and J ends were trimmed by 0 bases and 3 bases, with 18 bases remaining between them. CDR3 in amino acids: CASSLGTLEGKKETQYF. Here the CDR3 DNA reads TGTGCCAGCAGCTTGGGGACGCTTGAGGGGAAAAAAGAGACCCAGTACTTC.

CDR3 in DNA: TGTGCCAGCAGTTTAGGTGGGACAGGGTCCAACTATGGCTACACCTTC. Residues: CASSLGGTGSNYGYTF. The chain links TRBV12-3 or TRBV12-4 to TRBJ1-2, with 9 nucleotides matching TRBD1. CDR3 length: 16 residues. The trim removed 1 base at V and 2 bases at J, leaving 5 bases unmatched.

This rearrangement joins TRBV27 to TRBJ2-2, with D unresolved. Germline V gene sequence: CDR1 MNHEY, CDR2 SMNVEV (reference sequence). Trimming left V 2 bases short and J 4 bases short, with 8 bases between. CDR3 size: 14 residues. The CDR3 coding sequence is TGTGCCAGCAGTTTAAATCCCCTCACCGGGGAGCTGTTTTTT. It yields the protein CASSLNPLTGELFF.

Remarks on this clonotype: A much larger clone sits a single nucleotide away, making a read error possible. This CDR3 reads CASSIAGSSYERYF. The CDR3 DNA is TGTGCCAGCAGTATAGCGGGGAGCTCCTACGAGCGGTACTTC. This rearrangement joins TRBV12-3 or TRBV12-4 to TRBJ2-7; TRBD2 agrees at 8 bases. The CDR3 runs 14 residues.

The DNA for the CDR3 is TGTGCCAGCAGTAGGACAGCGTTGGGGGTCACTGAAGCTTTCTTT. Amino acid sequence: CASSRTALGVTEAFF. This chain joins TRBV21-1 and TRBJ1-1; the table gives TRBD1 as D, unverified against the DNA. TRBV21-1 is designated a pseudogene. This CDR3 contains 15 residues.

CDR3 region: CSATRTGGDEQFF. CDR3 coding DNA: TGCAGTGCTACGCGGACAGGGGGCGACGAGCAGTTCTTC. This chain uses TRBV20-1 with TRBJ2-1; TRBD1 matches 11 bases. Germline lookup yields CDR1 DFQATT and CDR2 SNEGSKA (reference sequence). This CDR3 contains 13 residues. The junction had 6 bases not matched to a gene; V was cut back by 4 bases and J by 10 bases.

To note about this clonotype: A much larger clone sits a single nucleotide away, making a read error possible. The rearrangement joins TRBV28 to TRBJ2-4; TRBD1 is a possible D gene (6 bases). Judging by the DNA end, TRBJ2-7 fits better; the J call may be wrong. The CDR3 length is 14 residues. Germline V gene lookup returns CDR1 MDHEN and CDR2 SYDVKM. This chain's CDR3 is CASSYRERTHEQYF. The CDR3 DNA follows: TGTGCCAGCAGTTACAGGGAGAGGACCCACGAGCAGTACTTC.